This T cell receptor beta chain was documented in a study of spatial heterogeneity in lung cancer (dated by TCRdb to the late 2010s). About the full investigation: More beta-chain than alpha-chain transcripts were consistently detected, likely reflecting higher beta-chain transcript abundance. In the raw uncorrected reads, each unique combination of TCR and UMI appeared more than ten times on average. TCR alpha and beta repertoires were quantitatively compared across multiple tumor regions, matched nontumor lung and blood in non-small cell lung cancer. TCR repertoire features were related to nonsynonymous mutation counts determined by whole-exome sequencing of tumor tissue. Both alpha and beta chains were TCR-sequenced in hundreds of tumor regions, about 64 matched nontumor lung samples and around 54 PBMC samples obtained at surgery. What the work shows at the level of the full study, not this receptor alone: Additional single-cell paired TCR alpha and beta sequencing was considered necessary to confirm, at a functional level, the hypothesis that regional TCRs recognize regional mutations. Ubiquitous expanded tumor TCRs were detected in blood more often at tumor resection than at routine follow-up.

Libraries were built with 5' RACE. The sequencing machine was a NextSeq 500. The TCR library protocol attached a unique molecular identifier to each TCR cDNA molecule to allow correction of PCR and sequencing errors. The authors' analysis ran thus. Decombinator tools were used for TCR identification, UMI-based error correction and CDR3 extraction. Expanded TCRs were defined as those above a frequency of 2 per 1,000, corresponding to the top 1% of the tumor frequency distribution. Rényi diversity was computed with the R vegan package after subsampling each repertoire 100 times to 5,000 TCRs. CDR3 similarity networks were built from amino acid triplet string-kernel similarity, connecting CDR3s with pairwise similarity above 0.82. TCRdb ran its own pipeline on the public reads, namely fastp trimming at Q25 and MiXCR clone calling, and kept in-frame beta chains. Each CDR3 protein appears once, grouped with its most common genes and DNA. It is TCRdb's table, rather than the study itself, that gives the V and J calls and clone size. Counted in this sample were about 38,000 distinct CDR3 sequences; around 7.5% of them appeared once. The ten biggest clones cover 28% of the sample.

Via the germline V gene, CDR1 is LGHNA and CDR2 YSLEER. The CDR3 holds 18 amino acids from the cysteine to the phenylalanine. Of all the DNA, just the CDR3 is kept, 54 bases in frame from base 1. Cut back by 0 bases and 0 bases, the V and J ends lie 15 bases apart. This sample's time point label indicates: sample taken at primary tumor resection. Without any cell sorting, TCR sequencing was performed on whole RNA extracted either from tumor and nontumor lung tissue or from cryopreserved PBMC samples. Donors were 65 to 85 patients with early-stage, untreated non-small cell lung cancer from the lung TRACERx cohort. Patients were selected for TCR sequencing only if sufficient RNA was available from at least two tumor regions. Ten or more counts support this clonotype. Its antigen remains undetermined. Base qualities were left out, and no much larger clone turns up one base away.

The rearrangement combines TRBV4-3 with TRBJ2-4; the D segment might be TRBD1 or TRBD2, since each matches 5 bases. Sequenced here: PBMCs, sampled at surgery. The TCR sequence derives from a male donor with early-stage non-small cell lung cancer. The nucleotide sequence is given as TGCGCCAGCAGCCAAGAGGGGTGGGGGATAGGAGCCAAAAACATTCAGTACTTC. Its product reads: CASSQEGWGIGAKNIQYF.